This is a list of T cell receptor beta chains from one sample in a study of T cells expressing NK-cell markers. Reanalyzing the 5' RACE reads, TCRdb keeps one entry per CDR3 protein, without DNA. Its listing shows fewer than 300,000 distinct CDR3 sequences. The specimen sequenced was blood T cells: a sorted CD56 or NKG2C T cell subset, CD4+ or CD8+ T cells, or bulk PBMC T cells (not recorded which). Every receptor here comes from a woman between 18 and 69 years old in good health. CDR3s include the opening cysteine and the closing phenylalanine or tryptophan.

j_call	cdr3_length	v_call	cdr3_aa
TRBJ2-5	16	TRBV7-8	CASSLEGWKLQETQYF
TRBJ1-3	15	TRBV7-2	CASRRIEGQLNTIYF
TRBJ2-3	15	TRBV30	CAWNWRIDVTDTQYF
TRBJ1-3	13	TRBV4-1	CASSQARAHTIYF
TRBJ2-1	16	TRBV12-3/TRBV12-4	CASSLAALAGAGEQFF
TRBJ2-1	17	TRBV6-5	CASSYSPPRTYANEQFF
TRBJ1-2	13	TRBV5-1	CASRAGANYGYTF
TRBJ2-6	15	TRBV20-1	CSARDTNSGANVLTF
TRBJ2-7	17	TRBV20-1	CSARDSAEPGLEFKTHF
TRBJ1-6	17	TRBV4-3	CASSQEQKSSYNSPLHF
TRBJ2-3	14	TRBV4-1	CASSQSLRTDTQYF
TRBJ1-6	14	TRBV12-3/TRBV12-4	CASTNHPKHSPLHF
TRBJ1-2	16	TRBV27	CASSSAGTEDYYGYTF
TRBJ2-7	15	TRBV7-9	CASSSSGASSYEQYF
TRBJ2-5	13	TRBV7-2	CASRDTRGETQYF
TRBJ2-5	14	TRBV29-1	CSARGQGGSGTQYF
TRBJ2-1	11	TRBV10-3	CAISLDREQFF
TRBJ2-1	14	TRBV29-1	CSVSGGRALSEQFF
TRBJ2-3	16	TRBV12-3/TRBV12-4	CASSFRGSVGTDTQYF
TRBJ1-2	12	TRBV20-1	CSAGQENYGYTF
TRBJ2-3	15	TRBV7-9	CASSFTGWDTYTQYF
TRBJ2-3	16	TRBV4-3	CASSQLNSRGTDTQYF
TRBJ2-3	13	TRBV20-1	CSAARTGADTQYF
TRBJ2-3	15	TRBV11-2	CASSFRRAITDTQYF
TRBJ2-2	13	TRBV11-2	CAWGGPNTGELFF
TRBJ1-5	14	TRBV24-1	CATSGGTVRQPQHF
TRBJ2-3	12	TRBV6-6	CASGIITDTQYF
TRBJ2-7	13	TRBV5-1	CASTLGWEYEQYF
TRBJ2-6	15	TRBV24-1	CATSDPGAGANVLTF
TRBJ1-1	13	TRBV20-1	CSAGPGGHTEAFF
TRBJ2-1	17	TRBV7-8	CASSLVAWRGAYNEQFF
TRBJ1-6	16	TRBV5-1	CASSLEPQGWDSPLHF
TRBJ1-5	12	TRBV7-2	CASSFWGQPQHF
TRBJ2-3	16	TRBV29-1	CSVEGGTGAYTDTQYF
TRBJ2-1	16	TRBV9	CASSPRTGVGGNEQFF
TRBJ2-2	14	TRBV6-4	CASSLTGGIGELFF
TRBJ2-1	11	TRBV11-2	CASSLSGTPHF
TRBJ2-3	14	TRBV10-3	CAIASGGSTDTQYF
TRBJ2-5	16	TRBV20-1	CSARDLSSGGKETQYF
TRBJ2-3	16	TRBV12-3/TRBV12-4	CASSPGTGKSTDTQYF
TRBJ2-5	15	TRBV7-2	CASSNTGGALETQYF
TRBJ2-1	13	TRBV7-2	CASSLGSYNEQFF
TRBJ2-5	16	TRBV6-5	CASSYSQAGARETQYF
TRBJ1-6	14	TRBV2	CASSPRDSNSPLHF
TRBJ1-5	14	TRBV5-1	CASSLDTPSQPQHF
TRBJ1-3	14	TRBV27	CASRAGGGGNTIYF
TRBJ1-1	16	TRBV7-3	CASSLGGGKTNTEAFF